The clone carrying this TCR beta chain showed up many times. Antigen specificity is unknown. This entry belongs to a study of T cells after yellow fever vaccination. At the level of the study: SMART-Seq v4 Ultra Low Input handled preparation of low-cell-number fractions. Study-level results: Detected again after the booster were most primary-vaccination clones, at about 96% CD4 and 70% to 90% CD8. The presence of abundant clonotypes contaminating from the bulk population was possible in FACS-sorted repertoires.

The germline CDR1 and CDR2 sequences are SGHRS and YFSETQ. This CDR3 contains 14 residues. With 4 bases clipped from V and 0 bases from J, the junction kept 2 bases outside the gene matches. Making TCR cDNA involved 5'RACE template switching, which added UMIs and a universal primer site. TCRdb called the 5' RACE reads again in MiXCR, with one record for every CDR3 protein. The sample has about 210,000 distinct CDR3 sequences; 6.7% are singletons. This receptor was taken from a man in his thirties or forties who received the YFV17D yellow fever vaccine. The starting material was CD4+ T cells sorted from PBMCs, obtained on the day of the yellow fever booster vaccination. V gene TRBV5-1 combines with J gene TRBJ2-3; 7 bases match TRBD2. This CDR3 is CASSAGESTDTQYF. The CDR3 nucleotides are TGCGCCAGCAGCGCGGGAGAAAGCACAGATACGCAGTATTTT.